Listed below are T cell receptor beta chains from one sample, sequenced in a study of T cell changes during pregnancy in multiple sclerosis. TCRdb's copy holds only in-frame clones and misses some; the assay was immunoSEQ multiplex PCR. This sample has over 10,000 clones, with around 89% found just once. The material sequenced was CD8+ T cells from peripheral blood mononuclear cells, taken in the second trimester of pregnancy. Receptors were obtained from a female donor in good health, enrolled as a control in a pregnancy study. CDR3s leave out the opening cysteine and the closing phenylalanine or tryptophan. D genes are given only for firm matches.

>TRBD2|TRBJ2-1|TRBV7-3
ASSYGAGGLDEQF
>NA|TRBJ2-3|TRBV5-6
ASSSKWPVYTDTQY
>TRBD2|TRBJ2-1|TRBV4-2
ASSPRLAGGSYNEQF
>TRBD2|TRBJ2-3|TRBV9
ASSVDTSGTTDTQY
>TRBD1|TRBJ2-7|TRBV6-5
ASSPGTGSYEQY
>NA|TRBJ2-3|TRBV15
ATSRDGLNTDTQY
>TRBD1|TRBJ2-7|TRBV7-9
ASSLKSGAGGSEQY
>NA|TRBJ2-7|TRBV7-8
ASSLGANGLVVYEQY
>TRBD2|TRBJ2-7|TRBV6-1
ASSESDSGGFSYEQY
>TRBD1|TRBJ2-5|TRBV27
ASSPDRDQETQY
>NA|TRBJ1-5|TRBV7-8
ASSLGAQGILVQPQH
>NA|TRBJ2-3|TRBV7-9
AIPGGTSTDTQY
>TRBD2|TRBJ2-1|TRBV14
ASSLYSGRNTYNEQF
>TRBD1|TRBJ2-2|TRBV2
ASEKSRTGNTGELF
>NA|TRBJ1-5|TRBV19
ASNDRGVLHQPQH
>NA|TRBJ2-7|TRBV7-9
AISRDGAYEQY
>TRBD1|TRBJ2-7|TRBV19
ASRKTGGTYEQY
>TRBD1|TRBJ2-7|TRBV25-1
ASSEADRGKSYEQY
>TRBD2|TRBJ2-7|TRBV10-3
ASSYSTSGGYEQY
>TRBD2|TRBJ2-2|TRBV4-3
ASSQEASGSWDTGELF
>TRBD1|TRBJ2-3|TRBV7-9
ASSFYRGRSTDTQY
>NA|TRBJ1-1|TRBV4-1
ASSQDPNTEAF
>NA|TRBJ1-1|TRBV6-5
ASSLTGNTEAF
>NA|TRBJ2-5|TRBV11-1
ASSFTGGRGETQY
>NA|TRBJ2-1|TRBV27
ASSGGGYNEQF
>TRBD2|TRBJ2-3|TRBV19
ASSRTSGSLDTQY
>NA|TRBJ1-1|TRBV2
ARQANTEAF
>TRBD1|TRBJ1-1|TRBV7-9
ASSPNRGDTEAF
>TRBD2|TRBJ2-4|TRBV7-3
ASALIVKKAGENIQY
>NA|TRBJ1-1|TRBV7-9
ASSVGANTEAF
>NA|TRBJ1-4|TRBV4-1
ASSQGGAGGNEKLF
>NA|TRBJ2-1|TRBV7-8
ASSIKPGLLLGNEQF
>TRBD1|TRBJ2-2|TRBV4-2
ASSRGTGETGELF
>NA|TRBJ2-7|TRBV19
ASSIAGVSFWEQY
>NA|TRBJ2-7|TRBV5-5
ASSYPYIGYEQY